The 16 T cell receptor beta chains below all came from one sample that was sequenced in a study of PD-1 blockade in classical Hodgkin lymphoma. Time point defined: cycle 4 day 1 (C4D1), after less than 7 weeks of nivolumab. Relapses following autologous stem cell transplantation were seen in all patients, with brentuximab vedotin exposure varying. Purification of CD4+ T cells from thawed PBMCs was performed via magnetic negative selection. This table comes from immunoSEQ multiplex PCR, and its TCRdb copy is limited to in-frame clones, with some not included. The repertoire includes 25,000 to 35,000 clones, roughly 80% of them detected once, and roughly 0.52% sits in the top ten. The source material was CD4+ T cells from blood, sampled before the fourth cycle of nivolumab. These receptors all stem from a human donor with classical Hodgkin lymphoma.

This chain links TRBV5-6 with TRBJ1-6; possibly TRBD1 for D (5 bases). This CDR3 is 16 amino acids long. V was pared by 4 bases and J by 4 bases, with 15 bases between. Germline V gene sequence: CDR1 SGHDT, CDR2 YYEEEE. The CDR3 loop is CASSPRDGRYNSPLHF. The CDR3 DNA sequence: TGTGCCAGCAGCCCCCGGGACGGACGATATAATTCACCCCTCCACTTT. Filled out from reference TRBV5-6 and TRBJ1-6, the complete variable domain reads DAGVTQSPTHLIKTRGQQVTLRCSPKSGHDTVSWYQQALGQGPQFIFQYYEEEERQRGNFPDRFSGHQFPNYSSELNVNALLLGDSALYLCASSPRDGRYNSPLHFGNGTRLTVT.

The V and J genes are TRBV28 and TRBJ1-2, with TRBD1 identical over 11 bases. The germline V gene encodes CDR1 MDHEN and CDR2 SYDVKM. V shed 6 bases and J 7 bases; nucleotides not matched to a gene: 16. The CDR3 length is 17 residues. The CDR3 here is CASRPQLGGQGAAGYTF. Here the CDR3 DNA reads TGTGCCAGCAGACCTCAACTGGGAGGACAGGGGGCTGCTGGCTACACCTTC.

This chain joins TRBV7-2 and TRBJ1-1, with D tentatively TRBD1 (6 bases). V lost 3 bases and J 5 bases, leaving 13 bases between the germline ends. Germline V CDR1 and CDR2: SGHTA, FQGNSA. This CDR3 region has 14 residues. CDR3 sequence (DNA): TGTGCCAGCAGCTTGTTGGGGGCAGGAACTGAAGCTTTCTTT. Its protein product is CASSLLGAGTEAFF.

The rearrangement joins TRBV11-1 to TRBJ1-1; TRBD1 agrees at 8 bases. The germline V gene has CDR1 SGHAT and CDR2 FQDESV (reference sequence). There are 15 residues in the CDR3. Germline trimming cut 5 bases from V and 1 base from J; bases unmatched to any gene: 6. The CDR3 bases are TGTGCCAGCAGCGTAAGGACAGGGACGAACACTGAAGCTTTCTTT. It yields the protein CASSVRTGTNTEAFF.

The chain is built from TRBV29-1 and TRBJ2-7, with 10 nucleotides matching TRBD1. This CDR3 region has 13 residues. Germline V gene sequence: CDR1 SQVTM, CDR2 ANQGSEA. The ends lost 2 bases at V and 5 bases at J; junction bases unmatched: 3. CDR3 coding DNA: TGCAGCGTTGAAAGGGACAGGGGTAACGAGCAGTACTTC. This encodes CSVERDRGNEQYF.

This clone was recorded once. The chain uses TRBV27 and TRBJ1-2; D gene ambiguous. The CDR3 loop spans 13 amino acids. V was trimmed by 4 bases and J by 2 bases, leaving 8 bases between them. Germline CDR1 is MNHEY and CDR2 is SMNVEV (reference sequence). The CDR3 loop reads CASSYRRNYGYTF. In nucleotides, the CDR3 is TGTGCCAGCAGTTATCGGAGAAACTATGGCTACACCTTC.

This clone was picked up one time. The chain employs TRBV9 and TRBJ1-2; D may be TRBD1 (5 bases). Germline assignment: CDR1 SGDLS and CDR2 YYNGEE. Trimming removed 4 bases from V and 5 bases from J, with 18 bases in between. This CDR3 region has 15 residues. The DNA for the CDR3 is TGTGCCAGCAGCCCAGCGGCCGGGGGTCGTTATGGCTACACCTTC. Translated: CASSPAAGGRYGYTF.

This chain uses TRBV6-5 with TRBJ1-4; possible D gene TRBD1, 6 bases. Trimming cost V 5 bases and J 11 bases, with 15 bases left between them. The germline V gene has CDR1 MNHEY and CDR2 SVGAGI. The CDR3 runs to 13 residues. The CDR3 bases are TGTGCCAGCAGTACGCCCTCTACAGGGAAACTGTTTTTT. Amino acid sequence: CASSTPSTGKLFF.

The chain has TRBV5-1 and TRBJ2-7; TRBD1 aligns across 8 bases. V shed 0 bases and J 6 bases; nucleotides not matched to a gene: 8. Germline CDR1 and CDR2: SGHRS and YFSETQ. The length of the CDR3 is 15 residues. In DNA, the CDR3 is TGCGCCAGCAGCTTGGCTCCCACACAGGGGGTCGAGCAGTACTTC. It specifies CASSLAPTQGVEQYF.

This clone was seen more than once but under ten times. This chain connects TRBV18 to TRBJ2-7; D is unclear. The CDR3 length is 12 residues. The germline gives CDR1 KGHSH, CDR2 LQKENI. The V end was cut by 2 bases, the J end by 5 bases, with 7 bases between. The CDR3 spells CASSPEPDEQYF. The CDR3 bases are TGTGCCAGCTCACCAGAGCCCGACGAGCAGTACTTC.

The J gene is TRBJ2-7, the V gene TRBV7-9, with 10 bases identical to TRBD2. Germline V gene sequence: CDR1 SEHNR, CDR2 FQNEAQ (reference sequence). This CDR3 region has 16 residues. V lost 1 base and J lost 6; bases outside the gene matches: 9. CDR3 bases: TGTGCCAGCAGCTTAGAGGCCAGCGGGGGGGCAGGCGAGCAGTACTTC. It translates to CASSLEASGGAGEQYF.

This clone was seen only a few times. The rearrangement links TRBV9 to TRBJ2-7, with D perhaps matching TRBD1 or TRBD2 (5 bases each). Germline CDR1 SGDLS, CDR2 YYNGEE. This CDR3 contains 14 residues. V was trimmed by 4 bases and J by 2 bases, leaving 13 bases between them. CDR3 protein: CASSPNRDAYEQYF. CDR3 coding DNA: TGTGCCAGCAGCCCCAACCGGGACGCCTACGAGCAGTACTTC. Supplemented by reference TRBV9 and TRBJ2-7, the full variable domain reads DSGVTQTPKHLITATGQRVTLRCSPRSGDLSVYWYQQSLDQGLQFLIQYYNGEERAKGNILERFSAQQFPDLHSELNLSSLELGDSALYFCASSPNRDAYEQYFGPGTRLTVT.

The chain couples TRBV6-6 to TRBJ1-3, with 7 bases lining up with TRBD1. Germline CDR1 reads MNHNY; CDR2 reads SVGAGI (reference sequence). The CDR3 has 15 amino acids. Trimming cost V 6 bases and J 0 bases; bases outside gene matches: 5. CDR3 in DNA: TGTGCCAGCAGAGAAGGGGGCAGCTCTGGAAACACCATATATTTT. This gives the protein CASREGGSSGNTIYF.

J is TRBJ2-3 and V is TRBV2, with unresolved D. The V gene's germline CDR1 is SNHLY and CDR2 FYNNEI. Trimming removed 6 bases from V and 0 bases from J, with 13 bases in between. The CDR3 length is 15 residues. The CDR3: CASRGTDSSTDTQYF. CDR3 nucleotide sequence: TGTGCCAGCAGGGGAACAGATTCTAGCACAGATACGCAGTATTTT.

V usage is TRBV6-7 and J usage is TRBJ2-4, with D hard to call. Being an ORF, TRBV6-7 has a function that is uncertain. V was cut by 1 base and J by 4 bases, with 8 bases left in between. The CDR3 loop spans 14 amino acids. The CDR3 nucleotides are TGTGCCAGCAGTTACTGGATCAGTAAAAACATTCAGTACTTC. Its translation: CASSYWISKNIQYF.

This clone has only a few counts. The V gene is TRBV28, the J gene TRBJ1-2; D not certain. The CDR3 runs to 14 residues. Germline assignment: CDR1 MDHEN and CDR2 SYDVKM. V was pared by 3 bases and J by 7 bases, with 15 bases between. CDR3 residues: CASSFRRQTTGYTF. In nucleotides, the CDR3 is TGTGCCAGCAGTTTTAGACGGCAAACGACTGGCTACACCTTC.